The sequence of this T cell receptor (beta chain) was determined in a study of cytomegalovirus exposure and HLA in healthy donors. General study points: Roughly even sequencing depth across donors was the assumption behind the presence/absence analyses. Cytomegalovirus status, reportedly, was diagnosed with high specificity and sensitivity by the classifier.

The CDR3 spans 11 residues. V was trimmed by 7 bases and J by 3 bases, leaving 7 bases between them. Germline CDR1 is SNHLY and CDR2 is FYNNEI. Comments on this clone: The antigen is undetermined.

Use of 60 Vbeta and 13 Jbeta primers characterized the PCR. The repertoire was sequenced with immunoSEQ multiplex PCR; TCRdb's copy has only in-frame clones and lacks some. The data show about 130,000 clones, over 75% seen once. The chain combines TRBV2 with TRBJ2-7; D remains ambiguous. Sequencing was performed on PBMCs. The clonotype was recovered from a man younger than 35 in good health and CMV-seropositive. The CDR3 region is CASTAGYEQYF. The CDR3 bases are TGTGCCAGCACGGCAGGCTACGAGCAGTACTTC.